The rows below give T cell receptor beta chains drawn from one sample of a study of human T cells and chemical hapten exposure. TCRdb independently ran MiXCR on the RACE reads; one entry per CDR3 protein. Of around 380,000 distinct CDR3 sequences in the sample, 4% to 5.5% were seen once. The material sequenced was whole blood, taken in connection with sensitization to the hapten diphenylcyclopropenone (DPC). Source of these receptors: a woman aged 45 to 65 with alopecia areata. Some clones in this sample may be carry-over from other donors' samples. The CDR3 runs from the conserved cysteine through the conserved F or W. D genes are given only for firm matches. Clone size is given for some rows only: seen once, a few or many times, or a class if the clone is expanded.

-,TRBJ2-3,many,TRBV12-3/TRBV12-4,CASGQSTDTQYF,TGTGCCAGTGGACAGTCCACAGATACGCAGTATTTT
TRBD1,TRBJ1-3,many,TRBV4-2,CASSQEGTAGGSGNTIYF,TGTGCCAGCAGCCAAGAAGGGACAGCCGGAGGGTCTGGAAACACCATATATTTT
-,TRBJ1-4,-,TRBV7-6,CASSHRDEKLFF,TGTGCCAGCAGCCACAGGGATGAAAAACTGTTTTTT
TRBD1,TRBJ2-2,-,TRBV13,CASSHTGDRLFF,TGTGCCAGCAGCCACACAGGGGATCGGCTGTTTTTT
TRBD2,TRBJ2-1,few,TRBV20-1,CSTPKGGRWNEQFF,TGCAGTACCCCAAAGGGAGGGCGATGGAATGAGCAGTTCTTC
-,TRBJ1-3,many,TRBV7-2,CASSRDLGNTIYF,TGTGCCAGCAGCCGGGACCTTGGAAACACCATATATTTT
-,TRBJ1-5,-,TRBV5-8,CASSLEGHSNQPQHF,TGTGCCAGCAGCTTGGAGGGGCATAGCAATCAGCCCCAGCATTTT
-,TRBJ2-1,many,TRBV7-2,CASSSTRSSYNEQFF,TGTGCCAGCAGCTCCACTAGGAGCTCCTACAATGAGCAGTTCTTC
TRBD1,TRBJ2-3,-,TRBV7-2,CASSLYRGLIADTQYF,TGTGCCAGCAGCCTCTACAGGGGGCTTATTGCAGATACGCAGTATTTT
-,TRBJ2-7,few,TRBV6-5,CASSRNVDSGEQYF,TGTGCCAGCAGCCGGAACGTCGATTCAGGCGAGCAGTACTTC
TRBD2,TRBJ2-7,few,TRBV27,CASRASGLAGYEQYF,TGTGCCAGCAGAGCCTCGGGACTAGCGGGCTACGAGCAGTACTTC
-,TRBJ2-2,few,TRBV18,CASSPRLDYTGELFF,TGTGCCAGCTCACCACGCCTAGACTACACCGGGGAGCTGTTTTTT
TRBD2,TRBJ2-7,many,TRBV4-1,CASSQEASGGSYEQYF,TGCGCCAGCAGCCAAGAGGCTAGCGGGGGATCCTACGAGCAGTACTTC
-,TRBJ2-7,many,TRBV6-2/TRBV6-3,CASSWTPLEQYF,TGTGCCAGCAGTTGGACTCCACTCGAGCAGTACTTC
-,TRBJ2-2,-,TRBV9,CASSVVSTGELFF,TGTGCCAGCAGCGTAGTTAGCACCGGGGAGCTGTTTTTT
-,TRBJ2-3,few,TRBV10-2,CASSPLGLTDTQYF,TGCGCCAGCAGTCCCCTAGGACTCACAGATACGCAGTATTTT
-,TRBJ1-6,-,TRBV12-3/TRBV12-4,CASSQTGREYNSPLHF,TGTGCCAGCAGCCAAACTGGCAGAGAATATAATTCACCCCTCCACTTT
-,TRBJ2-5,few,TRBV20-1,CSEGGKETQYF,TGCAGTGAAGGCGGCAAAGAGACCCAGTACTTC
-,TRBJ2-2,many,TRBV24-1,CATSVSGGTGELFF,TGTGCCACCAGTGTTTCCGGGGGAACCGGGGAGCTGTTTTTT
-,TRBJ2-7,few,TRBV9,CASSPFFEATEQYF,TGTGCCAGCAGCCCCTTCTTCGAGGCAACCGAGCAGTACTTC
-,TRBJ2-5,few,TRBV30,CAWSQQETQYF,TGTGCCTGGAGCCAGCAAGAGACCCAGTACTTC
-,TRBJ2-1,many,TRBV19,CASSIRVKFF,TGTGCCAGTAGTATCAGGGTTAAGTTCTTC
-,TRBJ2-1,-,TRBV5-6,CASSPGRAREQFF,TGTGCCAGCAGCCCCGGACGGGCGCGTGAGCAGTTCTTC
TRBD1,TRBJ1-4,few,TRBV20-1,CSAPQTGGREKLFF,TGCAGTGCTCCTCAGACAGGGGGCCGCGAAAAACTGTTTTTT
-,TRBJ1-2,many,TRBV7-2,CASSLEGGRNYGYTF,TGTGCCAGCAGCTTAGAGGGTGGAAGGAACTATGGCTACACCTTC
TRBD1,TRBJ2-2,few,TRBV6-5,CASRMTGSPTGELFF,TGTGCCAGCAGGATGACAGGGTCCCCCACCGGGGAGCTGTTTTTT
-,TRBJ1-1,many,TRBV7-2,CASSSLMNTEAFF,TGTGCCAGCAGCTCATTAATGAACACTGAAGCTTTCTTT
TRBD2,TRBJ2-1,-,TRBV7-2,CASSSVVGRTNEQFF,TGTGCCAGCAGCTCAGTGGTCGGGAGGACGAATGAGCAGTTCTTC
TRBD2,TRBJ2-3,many,TRBV7-2,CASSVAGGPADTQYF,TGTGCCAGCAGCGTAGCGGGGGGGCCGGCAGATACGCAGTATTTT
-,TRBJ2-3,-,TRBV7-9,CASIRGDTQYF,TGTGCCAGCATTAGAGGTGATACGCAGTATTTT
-,TRBJ2-7,-,TRBV5-1,CASRTETEQYF,TGCGCCAGCAGGACCGAGACGGAGCAGTACTTC
-,TRBJ2-7,many,TRBV20-1,CSAPRTGRDEQYF,TGCAGTGCTCCGCGGACAGGGAGGGACGAGCAGTACTTC
TRBD2,TRBJ2-1,few,TRBV20-1,CSAREPGLASNEQFF,TGCAGTGCTAGAGAACCGGGACTAGCGAGCAATGAGCAGTTCTTC
TRBD1,TRBJ2-3,many,TRBV7-2,CASSLVPGGQGADTQYF,TGTGCCAGCAGCTTAGTTCCTGGGGGACAGGGGGCAGATACGCAGTATTTT
-,TRBJ1-1,few,TRBV24-1,CATSDGRDGGLRAFF,TGTGCCACCAGTGACGGCCGGGACGGCGGTCTTAGAGCTTTCTTT
-,TRBJ2-3,many,TRBV28,CASSPWTLGTDTQYF,TGTGCCAGCAGTCCATGGACATTAGGCACAGATACGCAGTATTTT
-,TRBJ2-5,many,TRBV7-9,CASSFPVGSETQYF,TGTGCCAGCAGTTTCCCAGTAGGTTCCGAGACCCAGTACTTC
-,TRBJ2-3,many,TRBV29-1,CSVESTVTDTQYF,TGCAGCGTTGAGTCGACAGTCACAGATACGCAGTATTTT
TRBD2,TRBJ2-7,few,TRBV7-2,CASSEEISGSNHYEQYF,TGTGCCAGCAGCGAAGAGATTAGCGGGAGTAACCACTACGAGCAGTACTTC
-,TRBJ1-3,many,TRBV18,CASSETADWGNTIYF,TGTGCCAGCTCTGAGACGGCGGACTGGGGAAACACCATATATTTT
-,TRBJ1-1,-,TRBV18,CASSPLSTEAFF,TGTGCCAGCTCACCACTGTCCACTGAAGCTTTCTTT
-,TRBJ1-5,many,TRBV30,CAWGLPNQPQHF,TGTGCCTGGGGCCTACCGAATCAGCCCCAGCATTTT
-,TRBJ1-2,many,TRBV6-2/TRBV6-3,CASSYGQGDRYGYTF,TGTGCCAGCAGTTACGGGCAGGGTGACCGCTATGGCTACACCTTC
TRBD1,TRBJ1-2,few,TRBV12-3/TRBV12-4,CASSASGGGYGYTF,TGTGCCAGCAGTGCGTCAGGGGGTGGCTATGGCTACACCTTC
TRBD2,TRBJ2-3,many,TRBV29-1,CSVEGTSLDTQYF,TGCAGCGTTGAAGGGACTAGTTTAGATACGCAGTATTTT
-,TRBJ1-5,few,TRBV6-2/TRBV6-3,CASSPVSQPQHF,TGTGCCAGCAGCCCCGTCTCCCAGCCCCAGCATTTT
-,TRBJ1-6,few,TRBV4-3,CASSQDRGQNSPLHF,TGCGCCAGCAGCCAAGATCGGGGGCAGAATTCACCCCTCCACTTT
-,TRBJ2-3,few,TRBV4-3,CASSQDKVHTDTQYF,TGCGCCAGCAGCCAAGATAAGGTCCACACAGATACGCAGTATTTT
-,TRBJ2-2,many,TRBV12-3/TRBV12-4,CASSARETGELFF,TGTGCCAGCAGTGCCCGAGAGACCGGGGAGCTGTTTTTT
TRBD2,TRBJ2-3,many,TRBV6-2/TRBV6-3,CASRLSGSTDTQYF,TGTGCCAGCCGGCTTAGCGGGAGCACAGATACGCAGTATTTT
TRBD1,TRBJ2-7,many,TRBV11-2,CASSSPHRGAYEQYF,TGTGCCAGCAGCTCCCCCCACAGGGGTGCCTACGAGCAGTACTTC
TRBD1,TRBJ1-6,many,TRBV20-1,CSARMVGQPLHF,TGCAGTGCTAGGATGGTGGGACAGCCCCTCCACTTT
-,TRBJ2-7,many,TRBV6-5,CASSYRPGREDEQYF,TGTGCCAGCAGTTACCGTCCAGGGCGGGAAGACGAGCAGTACTTC
-,TRBJ1-3,many,TRBV11-2,CASSLLPGASGNTIYF,TGTGCCAGCAGCTTACTTCCCGGGGCCTCTGGAAACACCATATATTTT